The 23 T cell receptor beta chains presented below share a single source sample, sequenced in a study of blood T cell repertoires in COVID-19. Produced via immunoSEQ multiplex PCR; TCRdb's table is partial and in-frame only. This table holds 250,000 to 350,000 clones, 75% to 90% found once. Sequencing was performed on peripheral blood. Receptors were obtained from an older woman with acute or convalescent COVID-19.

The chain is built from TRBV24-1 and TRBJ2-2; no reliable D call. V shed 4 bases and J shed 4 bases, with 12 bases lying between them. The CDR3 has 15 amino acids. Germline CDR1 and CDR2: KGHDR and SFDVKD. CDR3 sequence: CATSDRRGPTGELFF. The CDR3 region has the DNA TGTGCCACCAGTGACCGCCGAGGTCCCACCGGGGAGCTGTTTTTT.

The chain's CDR3 is CASSLVEPPRELFF. CDR3 DNA: TGTGCCAGCAGCTTAGTTGAGCCGCCGCGGGAACTGTTTTTT. This chain connects TRBV7-9 to TRBJ1-4; D unresolved. The length of the CDR3 is 14 residues. The V gene's germline CDR1 is SEHNR and CDR2 FQNEAQ (reference sequence). Trimming took 1 base from V and 12 from J, leaving 15 bases between them.

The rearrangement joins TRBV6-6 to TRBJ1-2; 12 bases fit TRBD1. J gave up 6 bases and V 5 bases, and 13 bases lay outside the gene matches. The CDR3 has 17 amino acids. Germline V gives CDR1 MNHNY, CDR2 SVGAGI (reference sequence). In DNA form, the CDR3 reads TGTGCCAGCAGTCTGTTAGGGACAGGGGGCGTCTTTGATGGCTACACCTTC. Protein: CASSLLGTGGVFDGYTF.

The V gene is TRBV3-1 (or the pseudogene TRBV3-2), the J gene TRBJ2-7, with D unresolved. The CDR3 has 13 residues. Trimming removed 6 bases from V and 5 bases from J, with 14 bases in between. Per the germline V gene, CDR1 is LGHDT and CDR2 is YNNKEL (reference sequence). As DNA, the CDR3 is TGTGCCAGCAGGAGTATCCCCCGTGACGAGCAGTACTTC. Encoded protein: CASRSIPRDEQYF.

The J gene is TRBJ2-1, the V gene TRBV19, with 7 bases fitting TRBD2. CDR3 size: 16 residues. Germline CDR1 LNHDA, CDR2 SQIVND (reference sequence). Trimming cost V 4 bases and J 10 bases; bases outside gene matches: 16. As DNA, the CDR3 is TGTGCCAGTAGTAGCCTTTTACTAGCGCCAACGGAGGAGCAGTTCTTC. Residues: CASSSLLLAPTEEQFF. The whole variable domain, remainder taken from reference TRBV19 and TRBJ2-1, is DGGITQSPKYLFRKEGQNVTLSCEQNLNHDAMYWYRQDPGQGLRLIYYSQIVNDFQKGDIAEGYSVSREKKESFPLTVTSAQKNPTAFYLCASSSLLLAPTEEQFFGPGTRLTVL.

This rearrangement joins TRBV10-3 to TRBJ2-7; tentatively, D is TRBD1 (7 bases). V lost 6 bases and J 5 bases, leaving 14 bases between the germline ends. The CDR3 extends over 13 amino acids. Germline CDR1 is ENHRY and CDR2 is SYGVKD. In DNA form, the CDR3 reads TGTGCCATCAGCATAACAGGGGAGGACGAGCAGTACTTC. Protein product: CAISITGEDEQYF.

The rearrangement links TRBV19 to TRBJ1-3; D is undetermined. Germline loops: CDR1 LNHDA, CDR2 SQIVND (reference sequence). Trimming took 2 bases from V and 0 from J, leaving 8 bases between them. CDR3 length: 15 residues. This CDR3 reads CASSIHSISGNTIYF. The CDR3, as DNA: TGTGCCAGTAGTATACACAGCATCTCTGGAAACACCATATATTTT.

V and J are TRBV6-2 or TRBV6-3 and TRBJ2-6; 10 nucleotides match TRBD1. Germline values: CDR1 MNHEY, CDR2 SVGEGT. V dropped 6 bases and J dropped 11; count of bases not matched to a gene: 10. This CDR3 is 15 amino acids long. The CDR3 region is CASSLLGTGVDVLTF. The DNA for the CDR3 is TGTGCCAGCAGCTTACTCGGGACAGGGGTCGACGTCCTGACTTTC.

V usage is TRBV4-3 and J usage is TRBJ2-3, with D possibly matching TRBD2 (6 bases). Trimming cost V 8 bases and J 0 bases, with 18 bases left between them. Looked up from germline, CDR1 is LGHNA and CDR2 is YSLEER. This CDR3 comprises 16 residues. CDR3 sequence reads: CASSQGTYYSTDTQYF. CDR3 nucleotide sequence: TGCGCCAGCTCTCAAGGGACTTATTATAGCACAGATACGCAGTATTTT.

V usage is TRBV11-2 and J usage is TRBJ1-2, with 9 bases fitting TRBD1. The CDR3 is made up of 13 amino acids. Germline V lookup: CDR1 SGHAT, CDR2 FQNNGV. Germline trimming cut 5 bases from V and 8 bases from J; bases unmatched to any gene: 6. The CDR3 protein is CASSPGTGYGYTF. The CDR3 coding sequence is TGTGCCAGCAGCCCCGGGACAGGGTACGGCTACACCTTC.

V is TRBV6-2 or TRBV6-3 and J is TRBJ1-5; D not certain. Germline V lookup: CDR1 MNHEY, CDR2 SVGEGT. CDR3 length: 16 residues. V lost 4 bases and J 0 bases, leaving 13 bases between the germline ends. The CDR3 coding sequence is TGTGCCAGCAGTTCCCCCGCCGCAGGTAGCAATCAGCCCCAGCATTTT. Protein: CASSSPAAGSNQPQHF.

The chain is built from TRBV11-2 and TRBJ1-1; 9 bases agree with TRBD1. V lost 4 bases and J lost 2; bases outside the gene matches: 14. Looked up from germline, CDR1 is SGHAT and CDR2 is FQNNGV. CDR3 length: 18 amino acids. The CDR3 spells CASSSLQPGQGGNTEAFF. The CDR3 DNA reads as TGTGCCAGCAGCTCCCTACAGCCGGGACAGGGAGGAAACACTGAAGCTTTCTTT. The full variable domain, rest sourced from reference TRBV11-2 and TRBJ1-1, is EAGVAQSPRYKIIEKRQSVAFWCNPISGHATLYWYQQILGQGPKLLIQFQNNGVVDDSQLPKDRFSAERLKGVDSTLKIQPAKLEDSAVYLCASSSLQPGQGGNTEAFFGQGTRLTVV.

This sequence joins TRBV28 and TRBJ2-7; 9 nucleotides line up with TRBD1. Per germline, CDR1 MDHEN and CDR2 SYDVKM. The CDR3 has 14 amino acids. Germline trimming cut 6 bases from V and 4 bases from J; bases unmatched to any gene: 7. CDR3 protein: CASSIGTGSYEQYF. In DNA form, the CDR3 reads TGTGCCAGCAGCATCGGGACAGGGTCGTACGAGCAGTACTTC. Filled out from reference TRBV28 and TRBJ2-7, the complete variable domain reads DVKVTQSSRYLVKRTGEKVFLECVQDMDHENMFWYRQDPGLGLRLIYFSYDVKMKEKGDIPEGYSVSREKKERFSLILESASTNQTSMYLCASSIGTGSYEQYFGPGTRLTVT.

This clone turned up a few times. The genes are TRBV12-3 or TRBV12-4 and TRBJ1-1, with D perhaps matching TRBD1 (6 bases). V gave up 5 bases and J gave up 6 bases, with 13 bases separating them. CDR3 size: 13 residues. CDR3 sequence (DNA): TGTGCCAGCAGTGCGGACAGCGTGGCTGAAGCTTTCTTT. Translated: CASSADSVAEAFF.

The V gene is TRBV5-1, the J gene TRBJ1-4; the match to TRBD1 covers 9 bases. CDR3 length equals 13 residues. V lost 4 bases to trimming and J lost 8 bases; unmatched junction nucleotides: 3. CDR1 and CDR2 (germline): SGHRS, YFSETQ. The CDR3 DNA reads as TGCGCCAGCAGCGGACAGGGGCGCGAAAAACTGTTTTTT. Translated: CASSGQGREKLFF.

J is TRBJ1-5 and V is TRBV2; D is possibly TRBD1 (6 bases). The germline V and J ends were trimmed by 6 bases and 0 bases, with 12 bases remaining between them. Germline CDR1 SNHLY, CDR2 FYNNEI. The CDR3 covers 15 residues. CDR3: CASRQQGLSNQPQHF. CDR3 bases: TGTGCCAGCAGGCAACAGGGTCTTAGCAATCAGCCCCAGCATTTT.

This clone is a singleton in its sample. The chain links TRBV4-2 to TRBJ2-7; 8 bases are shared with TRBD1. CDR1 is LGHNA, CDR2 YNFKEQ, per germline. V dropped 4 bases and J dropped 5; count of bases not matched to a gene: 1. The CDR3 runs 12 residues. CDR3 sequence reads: CASSPTGDEQYF. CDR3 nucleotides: TGTGCCAGCAGCCCGACAGGGGACGAGCAGTACTTC.

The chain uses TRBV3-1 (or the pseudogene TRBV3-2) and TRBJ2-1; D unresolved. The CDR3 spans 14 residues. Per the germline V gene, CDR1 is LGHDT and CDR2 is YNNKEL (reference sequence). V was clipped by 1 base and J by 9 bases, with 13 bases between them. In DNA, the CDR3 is TGTGCCAGCAGCCAAGCTATTACCAGCGTTGAGCAGTTCTTC. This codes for CASSQAITSVEQFF.

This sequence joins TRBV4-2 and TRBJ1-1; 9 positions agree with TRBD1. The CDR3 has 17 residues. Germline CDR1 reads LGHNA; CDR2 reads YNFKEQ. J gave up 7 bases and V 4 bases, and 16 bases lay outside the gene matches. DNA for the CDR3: TGTGCCAGCAGCCCTTCCGGGACAGGGATGAATAGGGGTGAAGCTTTCTTT. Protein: CASSPSGTGMNRGEAFF.

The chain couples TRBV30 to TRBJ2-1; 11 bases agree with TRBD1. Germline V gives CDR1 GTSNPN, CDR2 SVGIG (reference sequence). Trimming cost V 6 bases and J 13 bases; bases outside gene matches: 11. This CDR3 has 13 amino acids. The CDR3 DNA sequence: TGTGCCTGCCTTCCCGGGACAGGGGGAAGACAGTTCTTC. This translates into CACLPGTGGRQFF.

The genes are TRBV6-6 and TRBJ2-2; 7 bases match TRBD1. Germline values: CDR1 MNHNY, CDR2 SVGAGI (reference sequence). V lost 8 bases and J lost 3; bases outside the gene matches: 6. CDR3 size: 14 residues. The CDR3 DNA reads TGTGCCAGCTCTACGGGACAGCACACCGGGGAGCTGTTTTTT. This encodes CASSTGQHTGELFF.

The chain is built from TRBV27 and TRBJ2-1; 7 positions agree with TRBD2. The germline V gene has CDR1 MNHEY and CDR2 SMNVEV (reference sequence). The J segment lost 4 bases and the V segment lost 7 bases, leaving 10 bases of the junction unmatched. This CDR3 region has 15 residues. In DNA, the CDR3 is TGTGCCAGCACTCCTCCGGGGGGTTCTTACAATGAGCAGTTCTTC. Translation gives CASTPPGGSYNEQFF.

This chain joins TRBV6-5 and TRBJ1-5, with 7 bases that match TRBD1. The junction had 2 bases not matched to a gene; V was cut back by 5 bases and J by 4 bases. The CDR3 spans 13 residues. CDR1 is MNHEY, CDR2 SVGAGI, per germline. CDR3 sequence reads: CASSRQGNQPQHF. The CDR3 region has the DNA TGTGCCAGCAGTCGACAGGGAAATCAGCCCCAGCATTTT.